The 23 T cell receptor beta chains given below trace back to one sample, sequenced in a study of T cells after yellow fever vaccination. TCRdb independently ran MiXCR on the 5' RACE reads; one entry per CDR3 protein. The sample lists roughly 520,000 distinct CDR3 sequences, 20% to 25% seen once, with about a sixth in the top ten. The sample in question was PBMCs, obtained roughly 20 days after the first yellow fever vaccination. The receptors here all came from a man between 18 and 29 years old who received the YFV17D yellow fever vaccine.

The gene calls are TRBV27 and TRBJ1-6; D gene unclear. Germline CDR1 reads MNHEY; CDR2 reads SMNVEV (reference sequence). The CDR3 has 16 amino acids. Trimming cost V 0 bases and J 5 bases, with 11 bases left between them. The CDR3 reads CASSLSSGQNNSPLHF. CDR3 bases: TGTGCCAGCAGTTTATCGTCCGGGCAGAATAATTCACCCCTCCACTTT.

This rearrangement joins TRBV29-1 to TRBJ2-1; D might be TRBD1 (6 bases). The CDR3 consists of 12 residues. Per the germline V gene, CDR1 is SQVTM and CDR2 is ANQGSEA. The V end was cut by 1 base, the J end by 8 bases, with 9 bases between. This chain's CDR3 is CSVEARGDEQFF. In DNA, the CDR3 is TGCAGCGTTGAAGCCAGGGGAGATGAGCAGTTCTTC.

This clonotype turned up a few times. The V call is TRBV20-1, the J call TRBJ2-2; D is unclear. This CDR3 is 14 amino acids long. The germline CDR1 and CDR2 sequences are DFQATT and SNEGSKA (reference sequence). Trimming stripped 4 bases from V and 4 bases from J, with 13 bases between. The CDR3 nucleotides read TGCAGTGCTACACTTCCCAGAGGCACCGGGGAGCTGTTTTTT. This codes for CSATLPRGTGELFF.

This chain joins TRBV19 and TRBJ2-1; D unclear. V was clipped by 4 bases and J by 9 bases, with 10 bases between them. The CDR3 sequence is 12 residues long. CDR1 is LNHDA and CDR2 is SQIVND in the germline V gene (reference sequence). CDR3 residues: CASSNFWGEQFF. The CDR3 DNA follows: TGTGCCAGTAGTAATTTCTGGGGTGAGCAGTTCTTC.

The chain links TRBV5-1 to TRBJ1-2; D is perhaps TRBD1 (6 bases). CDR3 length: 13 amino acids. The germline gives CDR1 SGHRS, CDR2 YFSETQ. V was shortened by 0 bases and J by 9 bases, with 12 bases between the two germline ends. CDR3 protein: CASSLGQGMSYTF. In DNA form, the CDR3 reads TGCGCCAGCAGCTTGGGGCAGGGGATGAGCTACACCTTC. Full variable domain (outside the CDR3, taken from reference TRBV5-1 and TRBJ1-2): KAGVTQTPRYLIKTRGQQVTLSCSPISGHRSVSWYQQTPGQGLQFLFEYFSETQRNKGNFPGRFSGRQFSNSRSEMNVSTLELGDSALYLCASSLGQGMSYTFGSGTRLTVV.

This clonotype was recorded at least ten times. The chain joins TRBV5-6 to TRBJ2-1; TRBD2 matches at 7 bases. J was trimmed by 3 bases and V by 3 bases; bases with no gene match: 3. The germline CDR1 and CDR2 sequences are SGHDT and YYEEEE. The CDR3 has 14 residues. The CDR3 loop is CASSWGGNYNEQFF. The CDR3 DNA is TGTGCCAGCAGCTGGGGGGGAAACTACAATGAGCAGTTCTTC.

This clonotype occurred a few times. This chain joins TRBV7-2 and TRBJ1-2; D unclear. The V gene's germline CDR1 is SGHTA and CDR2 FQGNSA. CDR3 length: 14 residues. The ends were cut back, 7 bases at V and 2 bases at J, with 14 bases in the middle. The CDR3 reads CASIKLGVNYGYTF. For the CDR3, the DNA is TGTGCCAGCATCAAGTTGGGAGTCAACTATGGCTACACCTTC.

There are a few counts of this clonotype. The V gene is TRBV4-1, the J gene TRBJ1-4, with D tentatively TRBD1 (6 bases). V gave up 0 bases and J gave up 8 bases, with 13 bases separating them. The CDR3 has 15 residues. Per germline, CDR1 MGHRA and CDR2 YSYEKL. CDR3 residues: CASSQDRTGKEKLFF. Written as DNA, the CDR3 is TGCGCCAGCAGCCAAGACCGTACAGGGAAGGAAAAACTGTTTTTT.

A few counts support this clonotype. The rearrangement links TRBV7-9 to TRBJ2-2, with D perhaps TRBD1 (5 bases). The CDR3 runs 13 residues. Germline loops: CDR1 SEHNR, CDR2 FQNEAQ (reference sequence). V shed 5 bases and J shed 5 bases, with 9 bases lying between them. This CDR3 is CASSPGRTGELFF. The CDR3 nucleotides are TGTGCCAGCAGCCCAGGGCGGACCGGGGAGCTGTTTTTT. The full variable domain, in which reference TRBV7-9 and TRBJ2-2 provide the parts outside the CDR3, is DTGVSQNPRHKITKRGQNVTFRCDPISEHNRLYWYRQTLGQGPEFLTYFQNEAQLEKSRLLSDRFSAERPKGSFSTLEIQRTEQGDSAMYLCASSPGRTGELFFGEGSRLTVL.

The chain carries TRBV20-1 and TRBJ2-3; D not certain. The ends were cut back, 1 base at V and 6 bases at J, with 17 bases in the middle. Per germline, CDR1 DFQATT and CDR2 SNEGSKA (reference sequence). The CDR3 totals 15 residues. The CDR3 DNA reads TGCAGTGCTAGAGGGTCGGCCGAGGTACGTGATACGCAGTATTTT. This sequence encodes CSARGSAEVRDTQYF.

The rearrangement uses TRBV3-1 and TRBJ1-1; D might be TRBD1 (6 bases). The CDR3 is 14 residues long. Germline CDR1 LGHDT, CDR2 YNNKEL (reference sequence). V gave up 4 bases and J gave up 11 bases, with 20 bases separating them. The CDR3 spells CASSPEQQGRSAFF. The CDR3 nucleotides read TGTGCCAGCAGCCCAGAACAACAGGGTCGGTCGGCTTTCTTT. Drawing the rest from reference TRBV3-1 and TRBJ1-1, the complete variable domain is DTAVSQTPKYLVTQMGNDKSIKCEQNLGHDTMYWYKQDSKKFLKIMFSYNNKELIINETVPNRFSPKSPDKAHLNLHINSLELGDSAVYFCASSPEQQGRSAFFGQGTRLTVV.

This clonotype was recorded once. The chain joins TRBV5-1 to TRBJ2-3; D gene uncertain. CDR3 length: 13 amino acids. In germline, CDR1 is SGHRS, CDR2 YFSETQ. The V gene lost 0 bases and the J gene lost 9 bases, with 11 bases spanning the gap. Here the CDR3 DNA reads TGCGCCAGCAGCTTGGTGGTGGGAAAGACGCAGTATTTT. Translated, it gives CASSLVVGKTQYF.

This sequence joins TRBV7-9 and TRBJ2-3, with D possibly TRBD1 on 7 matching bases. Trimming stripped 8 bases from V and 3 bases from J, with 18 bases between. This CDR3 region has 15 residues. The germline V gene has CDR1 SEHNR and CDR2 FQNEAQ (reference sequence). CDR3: CASFRRGVETDTQYF. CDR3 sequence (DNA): TGTGCCAGCTTCCGCAGGGGGGTGGAGACAGATACGCAGTATTTT.

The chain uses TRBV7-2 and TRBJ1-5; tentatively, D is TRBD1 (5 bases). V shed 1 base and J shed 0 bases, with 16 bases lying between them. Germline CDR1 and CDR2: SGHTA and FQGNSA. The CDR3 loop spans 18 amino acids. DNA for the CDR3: TGTGCCAGCAGCTTAGTCGCCAGGGAGTCTTATAGCAATCAGCCCCAGCATTTT. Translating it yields CASSLVARESYSNQPQHF.

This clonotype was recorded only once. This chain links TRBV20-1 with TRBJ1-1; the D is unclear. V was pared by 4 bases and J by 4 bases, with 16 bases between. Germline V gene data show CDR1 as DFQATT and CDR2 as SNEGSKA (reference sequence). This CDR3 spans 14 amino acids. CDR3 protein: CSAIPVQETTEAFF. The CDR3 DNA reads TGCAGTGCTATTCCGGTCCAAGAGACCACTGAAGCTTTCTTT.

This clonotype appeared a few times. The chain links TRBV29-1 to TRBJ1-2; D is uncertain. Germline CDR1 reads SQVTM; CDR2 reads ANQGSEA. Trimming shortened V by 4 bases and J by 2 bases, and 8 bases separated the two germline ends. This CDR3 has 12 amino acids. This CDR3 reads CSVAGGNYGYTF. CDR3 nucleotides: TGCAGCGTTGCTGGAGGGAACTATGGCTACACCTTC.

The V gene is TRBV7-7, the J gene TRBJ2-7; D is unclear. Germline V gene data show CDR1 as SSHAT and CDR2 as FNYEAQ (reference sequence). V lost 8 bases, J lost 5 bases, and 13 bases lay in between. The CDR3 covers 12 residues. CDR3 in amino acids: CASGPREDEQYF. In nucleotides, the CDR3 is TGTGCCAGCGGACCTAGGGAAGACGAGCAGTACTTC.

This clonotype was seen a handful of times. Here the CDR3 DNA reads TGCGCCAGCAGCCAAGATAGGGCCAGGCCTCACTATGGCTACACCTTC. The encoded protein is CASSQDRARPHYGYTF. V is TRBV4-3 and J is TRBJ1-2; D is uncertain. V was pared by 0 bases and J by 3 bases, with 14 bases between. CDR3 length: 16 residues. Germline V gene data show CDR1 as LGHNA and CDR2 as YSLEER.

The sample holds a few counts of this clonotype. CDR3 loop: CASSLQPLGGLTDTQYF. As DNA, the CDR3 is TGTGCCAGCAGCCTGCAGCCTTTGGGCGGTCTCACAGATACGCAGTATTTT. This chain links TRBV7-2 with TRBJ2-3; D is unresolved. From germline, CDR1 is SGHTA and CDR2 FQGNSA. CDR3 length equals 17 residues. V lost 5 bases and J 2 bases, leaving 20 bases between the germline ends.

In DNA form, the CDR3 reads TGTGCCACACAGGAACTAGCGGGGGCCAGCTCCTACGAGCAGTACTTC. Its protein is CATQELAGASSYEQYF. This sequence joins TRBV27 and TRBJ2-7; 11 nucleotides line up with TRBD2. The CDR3 extends over 16 amino acids. The trim removed 10 bases at V and 0 bases at J, leaving 11 bases unmatched. Germline assignment: CDR1 MNHEY and CDR2 SMNVEV (reference sequence).

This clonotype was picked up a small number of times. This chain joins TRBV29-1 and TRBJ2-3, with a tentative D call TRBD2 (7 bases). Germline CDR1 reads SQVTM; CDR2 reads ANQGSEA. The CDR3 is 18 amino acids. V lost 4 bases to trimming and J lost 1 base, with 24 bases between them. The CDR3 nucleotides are TGCAGCGTTGTGGGGGGGCCGTACGGGAAGCATGGCACAGATACGCAGTATTTT. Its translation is CSVVGGPYGKHGTDTQYF.

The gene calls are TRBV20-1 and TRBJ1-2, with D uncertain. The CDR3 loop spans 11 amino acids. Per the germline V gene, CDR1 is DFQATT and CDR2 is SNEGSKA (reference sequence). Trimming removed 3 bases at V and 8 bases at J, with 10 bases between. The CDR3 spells CSARIVRGYTF. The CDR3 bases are TGCAGTGCTAGGATAGTACGCGGCTACACCTTC.

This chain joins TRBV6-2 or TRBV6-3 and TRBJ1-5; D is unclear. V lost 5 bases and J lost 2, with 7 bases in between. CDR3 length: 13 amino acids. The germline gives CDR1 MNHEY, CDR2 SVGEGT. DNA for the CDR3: TGTGCCAGCAGTAATCTAGGCAATCAGCCCCAGCATTTT. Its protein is CASSNLGNQPQHF.